This T cell receptor beta chain was captured by sequencing in a study of CD8 T cells in Susac syndrome. Peripheral blood CD8+ and CD4+ T cells were profiled by TCR beta sequencing. Both CD4+ and CD8+ T cells were negatively isolated, and TEMRA cells underwent FACS enrichment. The V gene's germline CDR1 is DFQATT and CDR2 SNEGSKA (reference sequence). There are 14 residues in the CDR3. V lost 6 bases and J 0 bases, leaving 9 bases between the germline ends. An input of 0.5 to 1 ug of RNA was subjected to reverse transcription using random hexamers. Across 54 Vbeta and 13 Jbeta, TCR beta CDR3 was amplified with immunoSEQ multiplex PCR. One entry per CDR3 protein, called by TCRdb with MiXCR from the immunoSEQ multiplex PCR reads. This sample yields roughly 200,000 distinct CDR3 sequences, of which approximately 95% are seen a single time; approximately 0.09% belongs to the top ten.

V and J are TRBV20-1 and TRBJ2-6; D possibly corresponds to TRBD1 (6 bases). Sample: CD4+ T cells from PBMCs. The clonotype was recovered from a human donor with multiple sclerosis. The CDR3 region is CSAYRVSGANVLTF. The CDR3 DNA follows: TGCAGTGCGTACAGGGTCTCTGGGGCCAACGTCCTGACTTTC.